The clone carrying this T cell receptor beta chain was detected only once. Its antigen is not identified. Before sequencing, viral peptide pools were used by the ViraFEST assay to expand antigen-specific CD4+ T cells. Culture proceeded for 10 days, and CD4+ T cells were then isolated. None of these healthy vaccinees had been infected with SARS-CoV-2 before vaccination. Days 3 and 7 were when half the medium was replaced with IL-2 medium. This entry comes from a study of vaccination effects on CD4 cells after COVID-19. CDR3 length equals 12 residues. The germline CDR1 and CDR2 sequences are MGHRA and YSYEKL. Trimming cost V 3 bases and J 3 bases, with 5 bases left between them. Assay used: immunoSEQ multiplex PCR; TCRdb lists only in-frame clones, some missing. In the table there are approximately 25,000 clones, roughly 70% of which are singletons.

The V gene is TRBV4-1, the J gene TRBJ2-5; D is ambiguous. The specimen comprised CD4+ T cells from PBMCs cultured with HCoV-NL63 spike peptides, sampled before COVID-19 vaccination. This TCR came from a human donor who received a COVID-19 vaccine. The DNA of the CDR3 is TGCGCCAGCAGCCAGGCCGAAGAGACCCAGTACTTC. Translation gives CASSQAEETQYF.